This record concerns one TCR beta chain sequence. Its antigen is unidentified. The data were taken from a study of early T cells in non-severe SARS-CoV-2 infection. Study in general: Bulk RNA from unsorted whole blood was sequenced; chains were unpaired. Study-wide points: VDJdb matching, biased toward anti-spike CD8 responses, missed private and CD4 specificities.

TCRdb passed the 5' RACE reads through MiXCR, listing each CDR3 protein once. The table lists 50,000 or so distinct CDR3 sequences, less than 15% of them singletons. The CDR3 spans 13 residues. V lost 7 bases and J lost 2, with 15 bases in between. Germline CDR1 reads SQVTM; CDR2 reads ANQGSEA. This chain uses TRBV29-1 with TRBJ2-7, with D uncertain. The receptor was derived from an adult who was a healthcare worker with PCR-confirmed SARS-CoV-2 infection or an uninfected control (not recorded which). Sequenced input: whole blood. This chain's CDR3 is CSAMRGVTYEQYF. The CDR3 coding sequence is TGCAGCGCCATGCGAGGTGTTACCTACGAGCAGTACTTC.